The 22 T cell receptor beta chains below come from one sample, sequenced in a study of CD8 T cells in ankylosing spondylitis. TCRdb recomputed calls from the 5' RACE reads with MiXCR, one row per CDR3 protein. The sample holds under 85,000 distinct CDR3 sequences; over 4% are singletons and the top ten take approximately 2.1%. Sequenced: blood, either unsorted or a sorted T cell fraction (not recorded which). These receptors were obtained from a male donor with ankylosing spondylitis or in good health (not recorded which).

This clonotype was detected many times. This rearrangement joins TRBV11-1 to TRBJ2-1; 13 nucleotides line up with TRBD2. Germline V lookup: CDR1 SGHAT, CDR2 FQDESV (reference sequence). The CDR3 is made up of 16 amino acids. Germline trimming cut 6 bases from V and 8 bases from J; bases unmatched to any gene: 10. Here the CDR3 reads CASRDTSGGAGDEQFF. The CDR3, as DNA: TGTGCCAGCAGGGATACTAGCGGGGGGGCTGGGGATGAGCAGTTCTTC. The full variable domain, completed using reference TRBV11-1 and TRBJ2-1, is EAEVAQSPRYKITEKSQAVAFWCDPISGHATLYWYRQILGQGPELLVQFQDESVVDDSQLPKDRFSAERLKGVDSTLKIQPAELGDSAMYLCASRDTSGGAGDEQFFGPGTRLTVL.

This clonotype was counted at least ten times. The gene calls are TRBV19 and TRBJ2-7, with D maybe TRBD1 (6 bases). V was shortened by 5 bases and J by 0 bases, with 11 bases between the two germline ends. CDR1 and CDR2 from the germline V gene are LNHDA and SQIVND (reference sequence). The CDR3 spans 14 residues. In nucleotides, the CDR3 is TGTGCCAGTAGTCCGACAGGATCCTCCTACGAGCAGTACTTC. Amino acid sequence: CASSPTGSSYEQYF. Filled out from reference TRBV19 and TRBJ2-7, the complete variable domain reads DGGITQSPKYLFRKEGQNVTLSCEQNLNHDAMYWYRQDPGQGLRLIYYSQIVNDFQKGDIAEGYSVSREKKESFPLTVTSAQKNPTAFYLCASSPTGSSYEQYFGPGTRLTVT.

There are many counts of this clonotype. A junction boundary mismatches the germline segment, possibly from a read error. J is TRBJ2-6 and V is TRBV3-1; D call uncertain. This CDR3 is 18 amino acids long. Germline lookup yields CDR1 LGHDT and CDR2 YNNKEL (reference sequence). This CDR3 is CATSQVYYEGTGANVLTF. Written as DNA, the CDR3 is TGTGCCACCAGCCAAGTTTATTATGAAGGGACTGGGGCCAACGTCCTGACTTTC.

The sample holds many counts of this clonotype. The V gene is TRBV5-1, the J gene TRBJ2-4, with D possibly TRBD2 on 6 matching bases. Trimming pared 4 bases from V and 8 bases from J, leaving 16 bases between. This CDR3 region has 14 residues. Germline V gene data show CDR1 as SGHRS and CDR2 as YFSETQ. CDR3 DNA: TGCGCCAGCAGCCCTGGGGGGACCGGGGACATTCAGTACTTC. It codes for CASSPGGTGDIQYF. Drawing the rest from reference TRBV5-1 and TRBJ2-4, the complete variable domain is KAGVTQTPRYLIKTRGQQVTLSCSPISGHRSVSWYQQTPGQGLQFLFEYFSETQRNKGNFPGRFSGRQFSNSRSEMNVSTLELGDSALYLCASSPGGTGDIQYFGAGTRLSVL.

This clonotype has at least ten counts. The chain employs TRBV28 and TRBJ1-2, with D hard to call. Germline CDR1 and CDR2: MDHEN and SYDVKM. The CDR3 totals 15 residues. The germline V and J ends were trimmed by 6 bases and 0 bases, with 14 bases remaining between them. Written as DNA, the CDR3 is TGTGCCAGCAGGTCCCTTGGTCCCGCTAACTATGGCTACACCTTC. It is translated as CASRSLGPANYGYTF.

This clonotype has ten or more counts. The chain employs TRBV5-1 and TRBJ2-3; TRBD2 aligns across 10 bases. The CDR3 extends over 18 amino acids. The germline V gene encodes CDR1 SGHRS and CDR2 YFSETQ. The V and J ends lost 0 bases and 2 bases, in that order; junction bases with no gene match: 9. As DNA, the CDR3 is TGCGCCAGCAGCTTGGCCCCGAGTAGCGGGGGGTCCACAGATACGCAGTATTTT. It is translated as CASSLAPSSGGSTDTQYF.

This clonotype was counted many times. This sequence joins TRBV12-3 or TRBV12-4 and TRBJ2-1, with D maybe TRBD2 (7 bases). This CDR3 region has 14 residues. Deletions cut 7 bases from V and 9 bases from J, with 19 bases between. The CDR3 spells CASTSGGGAGEQFF. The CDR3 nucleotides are TGTGCCAGCACCTCTGGGGGGGGGGCAGGTGAGCAGTTCTTC.

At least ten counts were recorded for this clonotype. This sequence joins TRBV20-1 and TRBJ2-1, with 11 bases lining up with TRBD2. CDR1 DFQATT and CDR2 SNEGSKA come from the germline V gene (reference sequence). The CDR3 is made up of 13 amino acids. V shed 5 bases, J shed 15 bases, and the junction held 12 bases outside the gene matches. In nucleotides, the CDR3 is TGCAGTGCTGGTTCCTCACTAGCGGGGGTGCCGTTCTTC. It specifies CSAGSSLAGVPFF.

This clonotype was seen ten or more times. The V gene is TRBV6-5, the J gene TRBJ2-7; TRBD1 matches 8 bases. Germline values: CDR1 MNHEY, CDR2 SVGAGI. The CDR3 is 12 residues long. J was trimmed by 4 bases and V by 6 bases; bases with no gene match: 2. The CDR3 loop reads CASSRDRYEQYF. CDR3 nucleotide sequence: TGTGCCAGCAGCAGGGACAGGTACGAGCAGTACTTC.

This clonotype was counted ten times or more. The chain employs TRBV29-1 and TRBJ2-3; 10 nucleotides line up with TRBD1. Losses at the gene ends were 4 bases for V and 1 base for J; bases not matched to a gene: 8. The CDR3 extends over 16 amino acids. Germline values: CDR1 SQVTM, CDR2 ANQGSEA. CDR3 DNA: TGCAGCGTTGCCGGAGGGGACAGGGGAGGCACAGATACGCAGTATTTT. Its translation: CSVAGGDRGGTDTQYF.

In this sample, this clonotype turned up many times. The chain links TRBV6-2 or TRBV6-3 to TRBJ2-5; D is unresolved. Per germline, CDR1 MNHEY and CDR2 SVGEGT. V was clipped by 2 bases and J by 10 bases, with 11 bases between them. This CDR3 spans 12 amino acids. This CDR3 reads CASSYEVGNQYF. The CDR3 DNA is TGTGCCAGCAGTTACGAGGTGGGGAACCAGTACTTC.

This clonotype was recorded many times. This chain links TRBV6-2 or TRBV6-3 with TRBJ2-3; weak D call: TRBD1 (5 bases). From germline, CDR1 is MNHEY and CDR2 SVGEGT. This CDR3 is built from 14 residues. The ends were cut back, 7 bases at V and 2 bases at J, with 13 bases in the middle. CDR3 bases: TGTGCCAGCACCTCAGCAGGGATCACAGATACGCAGTATTTT. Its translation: CASTSAGITDTQYF.

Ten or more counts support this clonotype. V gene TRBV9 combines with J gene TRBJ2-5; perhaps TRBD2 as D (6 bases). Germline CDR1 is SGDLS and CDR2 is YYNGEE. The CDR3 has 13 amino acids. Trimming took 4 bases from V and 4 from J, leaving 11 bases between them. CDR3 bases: TGTGCCAGCAGCCCCACTAGCACAGAGACCCAGTACTTC. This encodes CASSPTSTETQYF.

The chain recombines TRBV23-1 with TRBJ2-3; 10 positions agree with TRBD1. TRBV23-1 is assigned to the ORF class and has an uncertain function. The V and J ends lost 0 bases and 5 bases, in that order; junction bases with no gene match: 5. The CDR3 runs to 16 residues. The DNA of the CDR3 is TGCGCCAGCAGTCAATCGAGGACAGGGGGAGAAGATACGCAGTATTTT. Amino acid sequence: CASSQSRTGGEDTQYF.

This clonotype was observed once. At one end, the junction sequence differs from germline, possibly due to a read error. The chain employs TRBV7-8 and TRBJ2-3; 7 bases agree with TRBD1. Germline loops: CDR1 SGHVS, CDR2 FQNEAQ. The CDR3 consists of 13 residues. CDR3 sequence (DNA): TGTACCAGCAAATCAGGGGGTTTTGTTACGCAGTATTTT. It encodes CTSKSGGFVTQYF.

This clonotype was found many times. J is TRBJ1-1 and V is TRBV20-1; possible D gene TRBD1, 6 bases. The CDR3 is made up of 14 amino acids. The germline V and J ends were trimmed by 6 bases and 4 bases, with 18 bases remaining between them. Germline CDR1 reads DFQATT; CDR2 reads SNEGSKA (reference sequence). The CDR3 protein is CSALGGGEGTEAFF. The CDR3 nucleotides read TGCAGTGCCCTTGGGGGCGGAGAGGGCACTGAAGCTTTCTTT.

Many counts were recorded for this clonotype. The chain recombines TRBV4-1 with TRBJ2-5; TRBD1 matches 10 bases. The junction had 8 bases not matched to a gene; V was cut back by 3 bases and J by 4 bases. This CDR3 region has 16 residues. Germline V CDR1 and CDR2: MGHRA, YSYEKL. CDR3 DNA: TGCGCCAGCAGCCATTCGACAGGGGGCTGGGGAGAGACCCAGTACTTC. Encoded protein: CASSHSTGGWGETQYF.

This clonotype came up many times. The CDR3 region has the DNA TGTGCCAGCAGTTTAAGTCTAGCGGGGGGGCGGCACCGCACAGATACGCAGTATTTT. Amino acid sequence: CASSLSLAGGRHRTDTQYF. This chain uses TRBV12-3 or TRBV12-4 with TRBJ2-3; TRBD2 matches at 12 bases. Losses at the gene ends were 2 bases for V and 1 base for J; bases not matched to a gene: 10. The CDR3 totals 19 residues.

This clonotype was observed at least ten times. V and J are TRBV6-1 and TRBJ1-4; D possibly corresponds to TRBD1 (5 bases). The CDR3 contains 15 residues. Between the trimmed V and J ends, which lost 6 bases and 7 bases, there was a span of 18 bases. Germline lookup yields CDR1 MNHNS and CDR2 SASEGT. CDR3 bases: TGTGCCAGCAGCCCCTTGGCAGGGAGTAGTGAAAAACTGTTTTTT. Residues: CASSPLAGSSEKLFF.

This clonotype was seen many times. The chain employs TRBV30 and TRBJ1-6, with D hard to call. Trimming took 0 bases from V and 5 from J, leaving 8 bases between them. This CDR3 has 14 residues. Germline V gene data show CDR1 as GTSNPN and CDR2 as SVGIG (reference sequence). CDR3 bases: TGTGCCTGGAGTGTAGGGCAGGATAATTCACCCCTCCACTTT. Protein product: CAWSVGQDNSPLHF.

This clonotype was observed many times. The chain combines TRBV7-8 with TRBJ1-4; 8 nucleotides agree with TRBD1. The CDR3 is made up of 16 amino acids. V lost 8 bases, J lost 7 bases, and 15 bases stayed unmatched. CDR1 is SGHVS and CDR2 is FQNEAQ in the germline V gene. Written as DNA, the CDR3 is TGTGCCAGCTCTCTGCCACGGACAGGGCCAGGTGAAAAACTGTTTTTT. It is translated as CASSLPRTGPGEKLFF.

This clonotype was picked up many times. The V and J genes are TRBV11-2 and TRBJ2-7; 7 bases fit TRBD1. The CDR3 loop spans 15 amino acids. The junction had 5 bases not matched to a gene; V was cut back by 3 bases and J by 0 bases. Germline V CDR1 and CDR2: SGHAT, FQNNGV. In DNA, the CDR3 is TGTGCCAGCAGCTTGGGACAGCAATTCTCCTACGAGCAGTACTTC. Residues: CASSLGQQFSYEQYF.